One sample yielded the 3 T cell receptor beta chains listed below, sequenced in a study of breast tumors, draining lymph nodes, adjacent tissues. One entry per CDR3 protein results from TCRdb running MiXCR on the multiplex PCR reads. The sample carries approximately 190,000 distinct CDR3 sequences, around a third recorded once. Samples came from axillary lymph nodes draining the breast cancer. Sequencing input: axillary lymph node tissue. These receptors were taken from a female donor with breast cancer. Some clones in this sample may be carry-over from other donors' samples.

The rearrangement uses TRBV24-1 and TRBJ1-2, with TRBD1 identical over 7 bases. The CDR3 is made up of 14 amino acids. The V segment lost 4 bases and the J segment 5 bases; nucleotides outside the gene matches: 6. Germline-derived CDR1 and CDR2 are KGHDR and SFDVKD. CDR3: CATSDPGQLYGYTF. The CDR3 bases are TGTGCCACCAGTGACCCGGGACAGCTATATGGCTACACCTTC.

The chain joins TRBV5-1 to TRBJ1-1; no clear D gene. CDR1 and CDR2 (germline): SGHRS, YFSETQ. V lost 0 bases and J 0 bases, leaving 9 bases between the germline ends. CDR3 length: 15 amino acids. The CDR3 nucleotides read TGCGCCAGCAGCTTGGGTCTAACGATGAACACTGAAGCTTTCTTT. Encoded protein: CASSLGLTMNTEAFF. Filled out from reference TRBV5-1 and TRBJ1-1, the complete variable domain reads KAGVTQTPRYLIKTRGQQVTLSCSPISGHRSVSWYQQTPGQGLQFLFEYFSETQRNKGNFPGRFSGRQFSNSRSEMNVSTLELGDSALYLCASSLGLTMNTEAFFGQGTRLTVV.

Details on this clonotype: Since a much larger clone is just one base distant, this may be a read error. The CDR3 here is CACPGDRGLATDTQYF. CDR3 sequence (DNA): TGTGCCTGCCCTGGGGACAGGGGGCTTGCCACAGATACGCAGTATTTT. The rearrangement joins TRBV30 to TRBJ2-3; TRBD1 agrees at 12 bases. There are 16 residues in the CDR3. Germline values: CDR1 GTSNPN, CDR2 SVGIG (reference sequence). V gave up 6 bases and J gave up 2 bases; unmatched junction bases: 9.